Sequencing of this TCR beta chain was carried out in a study of graft-versus-host responses after intestinal transplantation (dated by TCRdb to 2020 to 2023). At the level of the whole study: The transplants that recipients got were multivisceral, liver-intestinal, or isolated intestinal. Every recipient was given anti-thymocyte globulin induction, followed by about 3 years of maintenance tacrolimus and steroids. After intestinal transplantation, graft-versus-host and host-versus-graft alloreactive T cell clones were followed in the graft, circulation and bone marrow using bulk TCR-beta CDR3 sequencing. To identify alloreactive clones, pre-transplant mixed lymphocyte reaction products were sequenced and compared with unstimulated pre-transplant donor and recipient T cells. The cohort enrolled 20 to 30 intestinal transplant recipients including one retransplant, and 3 patients lacking pretransplant specimens were excluded. Donor T cell macrochimerism was defined as a peak of at least 4% donor T cells among recipient peripheral blood mononuclear cells. Rather than being sequenced by the commercial service, samples from a few later patients were sequenced in-house on an Illumina MiSeq and processed with MiXCR.

Libraries were constructed by the immunoSEQ multiplex PCR assay. For most patients, genomic DNA was isolated with the Qiagen DNeasy Blood and Tissue Kit and shipped frozen to Adaptive Biotechnologies for TCR sequencing. Adaptive Biotechnologies carried out high-throughput TCR-beta CDR3 sequencing of genomic DNA for most patients. The authors processed their data as follows. TCR sequencing data were retrieved from Adaptive's ImmunoSEQ software for 15 to 20 patients, whereas a few other patients were processed with MiXCR and VDJtools. To correct CD4 versus CD8 sorting errors, any sequence found in both subsets at a frequency ratio below 5:1 was removed. CDR3 nucleotide sequences shared between donor and recipient were removed because the origin of such sequences could not be assigned. To count as alloreactive, a clone needed at least 2-fold expansion over unstimulated cells and a minimum CFSE-low frequency of 0.002% (template counts) or 0.001% (read counts). A clone was considered mappable if detected in the sequenced pre-transplant spleen, lymph node, or MLR CFSE-low populations of the donor or recipient. The cumulative frequency of alloreactive clones was calculated as a percentage of all sequences, weighted by copy number. TCRdb provides this immuneACCESS table in a form limited to in-frame rearrangements. Some clones are lacking; in checked studies, under half of them reflect an unresolved V gene, and why the rest are absent is not known. V, J and clone size are taken as reported in that table, and D and trimming were inferred from the DNA itself. Within this sample are 40,000 to 55,000 clones, with approximately 96% of them counted one time only. The top ten clonotypes cover 0.2% to 0.25% of the sample.

From the cysteine up to the phenylalanine, the CDR3 has a length of 14 residues. Just the 42-base CDR3 DNA is kept, in frame starting at base 1. V ends up 8 bases short and J 6 bases short, with an unmatched junction base count of 11. In the germline V gene, CDR1 corresponds to MDHEN and CDR2 to SYDVKM. On the study overall, not on this receptor specifically: The conclusions were limited by the relatively low number and heterogeneity of the intestinal transplant patients. GvH clones were found in recipient bone marrow, and some of the GvH clones appeared earlier in ileal mucosa or blood, which is consistent with an intestinal mucosal origin. Early after transplant, peak levels of circulating GvH clones were associated with declines in HvG clones. Patients with donor T cell macrochimerism had high GvH to HvG T cell clonal ratios in their allografts.

This specimen's time point label, per the study, means: cells obtained before transplantation from donor or recipient. CD3+CD4+ and CD3+CD8+ populations were FACS-sorted from unstimulated pre-transplant donor and recipient cells taken from spleen or lymph nodes. A word on this clone: Its binding antigen is unknown. No clone much larger than this one lies a single base away; base qualities are absent.

The chain couples TRBV28 to TRBJ2-7; 9 bases in the junction line up with TRBD2. The clonotype was recovered from a human donor who was the organ donor for an intestinal transplant. Sequenced material: unstimulated CD8+ T cells sorted from spleen or lymph node cells, taken before transplant. The encoded CDR3 is CASVGAGGPGEQYF. The bases are TGTGCCAGCGTTGGGGCGGGGGGGCCCGGCGAGCAGTACTTC.